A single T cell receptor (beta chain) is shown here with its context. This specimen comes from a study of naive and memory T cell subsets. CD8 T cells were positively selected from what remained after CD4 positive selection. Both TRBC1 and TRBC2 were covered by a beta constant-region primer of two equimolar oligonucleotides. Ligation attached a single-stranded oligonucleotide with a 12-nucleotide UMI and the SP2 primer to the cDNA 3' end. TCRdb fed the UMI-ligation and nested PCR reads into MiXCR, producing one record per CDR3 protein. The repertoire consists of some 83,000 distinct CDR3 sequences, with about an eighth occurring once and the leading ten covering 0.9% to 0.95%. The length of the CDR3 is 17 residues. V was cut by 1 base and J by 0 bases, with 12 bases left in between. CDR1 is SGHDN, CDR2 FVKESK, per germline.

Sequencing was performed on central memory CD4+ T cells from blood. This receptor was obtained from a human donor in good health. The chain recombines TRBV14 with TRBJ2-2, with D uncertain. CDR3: CASSQVLPGSNTGELFF. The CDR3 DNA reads TGTGCCAGCAGCCAAGTTCTTCCCGGATCGAACACCGGGGAGCTGTTTTTT.